This TCR beta chain was identified during a study of identifying expanded T cells in peripheral blood. Study-wide findings and caveats: Differentially abundant clones: roughly 1.2 between replicates, 15 to 17 at about two weeks, less than 20 at four. Roughly 2-week clone count variance significantly increased as total template count grew.

The method was immunoSEQ multiplex PCR; TCRdb's version includes in-frame clones alone and lacks a portion of them. Here the sample spans about 53,000 clones, under 85% being singletons. This clone was detected a few times. Its antigen is as yet unknown. Germline loops: CDR1 SNHLY, CDR2 FYNNEI. The CDR3 totals 17 residues. V lost 1 base to trimming and J lost 5 bases; unmatched junction nucleotides: 11. The gene calls are TRBV2 and TRBJ2-7, with 10 bases aligning to TRBD1. The sample consisted of blood. This sequence originates from a person aged 18-70 years in good health. The CDR3 loop is CASSEVGGTGVLHEQYV. The CDR3 DNA reads TGTGCCAGCAGTGAAGTGGGAGGGACAGGGGTCCTCCACGAGCAGTACGTC.